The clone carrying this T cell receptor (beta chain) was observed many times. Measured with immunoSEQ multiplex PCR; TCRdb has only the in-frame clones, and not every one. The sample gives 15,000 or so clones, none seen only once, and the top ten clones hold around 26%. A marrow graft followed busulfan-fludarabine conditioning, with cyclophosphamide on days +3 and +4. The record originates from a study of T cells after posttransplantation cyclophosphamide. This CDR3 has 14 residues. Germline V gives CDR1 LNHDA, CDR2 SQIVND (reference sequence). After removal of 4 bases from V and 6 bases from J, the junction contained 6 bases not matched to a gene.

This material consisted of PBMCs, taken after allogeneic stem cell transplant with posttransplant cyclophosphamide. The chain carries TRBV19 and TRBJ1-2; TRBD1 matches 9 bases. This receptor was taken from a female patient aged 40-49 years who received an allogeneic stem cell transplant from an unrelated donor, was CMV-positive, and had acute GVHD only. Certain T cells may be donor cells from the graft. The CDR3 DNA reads TGTGCCAGTAGTACCCGGGACAGGGTCAATGGCTACACCTTC. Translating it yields CASSTRDRVNGYTF.